This T cell receptor beta chain was recorded in a study of CD8 T cells in ankylosing spondylitis. Overall study findings and caveats: A TCR beta motif of under ten highly homologous variants appeared characteristic of ankylosing spondylitis blood. Disease-linked clones reportedly concentrated significantly in matched ankylosing spondylitis synovial fluid.

This clonotype appeared a few times. Its antigen is unknown. One entry per CDR3 protein, called by TCRdb with MiXCR from the 5' RACE reads. This sample has some 400,000 distinct CDR3 sequences; 20% to 25% occur once, and the top ten carry around 16%. V was clipped by 9 bases and J by 4 bases, with 22 bases between them. CDR3 length equals 15 residues. In germline, CDR1 is SGHTA, CDR2 FQGTGA. Sequencing was performed on blood, either unsorted or a sorted T cell fraction (not recorded which). The receptor's source is a male donor with ankylosing spondylitis. The V call is TRBV7-3, the J call TRBJ2-7; a weak D match, TRBD1 (6 bases). The CDR3 is CARATRLRDTYEQYF. In nucleotides, the CDR3 is TGTGCCAGGGCAACACGCCTCCGGGACACTTACGAGCAGTACTTC.